This T cell receptor (beta chain) was sequenced during a study of early T cells in non-severe SARS-CoV-2 infection. One entry per CDR3 protein results from TCRdb running MiXCR on the 5' RACE reads. Here the sample spans about 69,000 distinct CDR3 sequences, 9.5% being singletons. Ten or more counts support this clonotype. From germline, CDR1 is SGHTA and CDR2 FQGTGA. There are 13 residues in the CDR3. V shed 3 bases and J shed 7 bases, with 10 bases lying between them. The TCR originated in an adult who was a healthcare worker with PCR-confirmed SARS-CoV-2 infection or an uninfected control (not recorded which). Sample: whole blood. V and J are TRBV7-3 and TRBJ1-5; D is perhaps TRBD1 (5 bases). The CDR3 DNA reads as TGTGCCAGCAGCTTTCAGGGCGGGCAGCCCCAGCATTTT. Translating it yields CASSFQGGQPQHF.